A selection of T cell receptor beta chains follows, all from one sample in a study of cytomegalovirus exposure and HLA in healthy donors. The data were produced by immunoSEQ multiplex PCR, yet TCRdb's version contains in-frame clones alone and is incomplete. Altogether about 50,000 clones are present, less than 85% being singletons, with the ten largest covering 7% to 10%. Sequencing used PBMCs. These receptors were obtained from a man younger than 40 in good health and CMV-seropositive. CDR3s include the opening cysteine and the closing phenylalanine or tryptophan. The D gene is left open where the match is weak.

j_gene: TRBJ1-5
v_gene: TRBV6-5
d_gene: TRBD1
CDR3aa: CASMGTGGNQPQHF

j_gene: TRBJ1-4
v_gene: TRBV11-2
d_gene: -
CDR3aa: CASSLQGHATNEKLFF

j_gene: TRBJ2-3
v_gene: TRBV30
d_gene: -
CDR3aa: CAWSIGQNTDTQYF

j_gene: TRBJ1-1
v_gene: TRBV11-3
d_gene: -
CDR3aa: CASSLSAGNTEAFF

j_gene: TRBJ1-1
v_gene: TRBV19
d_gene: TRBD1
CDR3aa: CASSINRGNTEAFF

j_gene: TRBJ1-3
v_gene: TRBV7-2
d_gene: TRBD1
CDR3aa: CASSLQGRTGGNTIYF

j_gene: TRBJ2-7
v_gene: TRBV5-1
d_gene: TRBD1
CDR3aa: CASSLAGDSYEQYF

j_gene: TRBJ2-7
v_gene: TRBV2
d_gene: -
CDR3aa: CASSDDWTDYEQYF

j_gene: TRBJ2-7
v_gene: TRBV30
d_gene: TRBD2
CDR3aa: CAGTPGGRSGEQYF

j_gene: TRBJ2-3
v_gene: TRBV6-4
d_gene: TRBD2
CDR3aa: CASSETSGGTDTQYF

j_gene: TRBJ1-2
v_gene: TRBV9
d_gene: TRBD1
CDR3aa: CASSGGRTGGGYTF

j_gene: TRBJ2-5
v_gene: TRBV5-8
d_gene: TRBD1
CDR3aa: CASSPGRGREETQYF

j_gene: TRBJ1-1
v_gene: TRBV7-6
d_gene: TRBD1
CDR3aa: CASSLGQGATEAFF

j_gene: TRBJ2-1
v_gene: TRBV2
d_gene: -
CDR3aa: CASTSERFYNEQFF

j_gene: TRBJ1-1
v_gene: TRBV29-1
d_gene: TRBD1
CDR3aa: CSVDLGGTGSFF

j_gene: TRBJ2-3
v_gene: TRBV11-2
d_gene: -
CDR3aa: CASSLHTDTQYF

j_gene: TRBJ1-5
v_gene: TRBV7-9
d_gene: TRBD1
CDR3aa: CASSWDSSNQPQHF

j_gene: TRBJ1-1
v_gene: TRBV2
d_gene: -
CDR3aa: CASSENTGGSLNTEAFF

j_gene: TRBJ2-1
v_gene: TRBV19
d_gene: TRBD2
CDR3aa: CASSISGGAGNEQFF

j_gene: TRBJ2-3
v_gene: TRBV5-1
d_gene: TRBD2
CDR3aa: CASSLAGGTDTQYF

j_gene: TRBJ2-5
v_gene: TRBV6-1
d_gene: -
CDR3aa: CASSERRETQYF

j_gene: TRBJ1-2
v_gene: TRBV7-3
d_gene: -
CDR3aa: CASSLTAGDVSGYTF

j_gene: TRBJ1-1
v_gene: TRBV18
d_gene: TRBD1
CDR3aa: CASSPKQGASGAEAFF

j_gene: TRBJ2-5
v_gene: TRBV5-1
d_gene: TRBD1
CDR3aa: CASSLTGAKWETQYF

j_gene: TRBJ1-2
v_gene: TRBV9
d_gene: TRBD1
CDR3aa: CASSVEQGAGYGYTF

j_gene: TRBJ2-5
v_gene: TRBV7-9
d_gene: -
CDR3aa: CASSPAAGQETQYF

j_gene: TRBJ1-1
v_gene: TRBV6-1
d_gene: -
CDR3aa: CASSVWSGTEAFF

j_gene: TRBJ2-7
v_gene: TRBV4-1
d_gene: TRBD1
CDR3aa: CASSQGLGQGYEQYF

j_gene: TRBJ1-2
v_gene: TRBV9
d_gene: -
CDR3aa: CASSARGGGNYGYTF

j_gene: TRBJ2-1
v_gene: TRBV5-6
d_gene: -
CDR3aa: CASSLASLEEQFF

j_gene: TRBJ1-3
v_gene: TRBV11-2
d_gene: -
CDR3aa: CASSLAGKTGNTIYF

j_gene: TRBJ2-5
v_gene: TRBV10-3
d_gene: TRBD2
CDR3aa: CAISGTSGGPDQETQYF

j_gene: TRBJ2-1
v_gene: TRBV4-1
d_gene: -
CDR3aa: CASSHPDSSYNEQFF

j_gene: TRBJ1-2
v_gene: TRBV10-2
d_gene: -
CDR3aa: CASGQLNYGYTF

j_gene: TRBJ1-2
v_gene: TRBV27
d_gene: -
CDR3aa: CASSLAGIYGYTF

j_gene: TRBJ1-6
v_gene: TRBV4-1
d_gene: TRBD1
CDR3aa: CASSQLQGITTASPLHF

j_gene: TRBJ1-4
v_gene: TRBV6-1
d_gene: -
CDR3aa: CASSEFAGNEKLFF

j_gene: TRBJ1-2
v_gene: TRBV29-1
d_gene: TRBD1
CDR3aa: CSVEGLAGGGSSYGYTF

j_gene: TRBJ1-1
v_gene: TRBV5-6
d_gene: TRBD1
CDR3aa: CASSSGQMNTEAFF